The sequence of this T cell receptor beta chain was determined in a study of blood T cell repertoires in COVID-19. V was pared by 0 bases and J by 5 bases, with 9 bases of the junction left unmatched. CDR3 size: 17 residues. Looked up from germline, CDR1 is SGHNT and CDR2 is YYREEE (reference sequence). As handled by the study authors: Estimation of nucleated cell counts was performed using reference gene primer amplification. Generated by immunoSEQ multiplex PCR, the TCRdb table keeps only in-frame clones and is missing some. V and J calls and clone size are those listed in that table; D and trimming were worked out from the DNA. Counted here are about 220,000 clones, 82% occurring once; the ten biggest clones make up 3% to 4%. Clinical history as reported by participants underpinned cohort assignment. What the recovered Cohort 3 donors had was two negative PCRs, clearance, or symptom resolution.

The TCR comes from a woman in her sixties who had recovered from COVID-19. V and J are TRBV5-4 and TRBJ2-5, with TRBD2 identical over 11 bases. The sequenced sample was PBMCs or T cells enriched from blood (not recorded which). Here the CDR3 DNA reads TGTGCCAGCAGCTTGGGAACTAGCGGGAGTACTAGTGAGACCCAGTACTTC. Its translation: CASSLGTSGSTSETQYF. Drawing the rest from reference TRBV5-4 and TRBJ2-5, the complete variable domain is ETGVTQSPTHLIKTRGQQVTLRCSSQSGHNTVSWYQQALGQGPQFIFQYYREEENGRGNFPPRFSGLQFPNYSSELNVNALELDDSALYLCASSLGTSGSTSETQYFGPGTRLLVL.